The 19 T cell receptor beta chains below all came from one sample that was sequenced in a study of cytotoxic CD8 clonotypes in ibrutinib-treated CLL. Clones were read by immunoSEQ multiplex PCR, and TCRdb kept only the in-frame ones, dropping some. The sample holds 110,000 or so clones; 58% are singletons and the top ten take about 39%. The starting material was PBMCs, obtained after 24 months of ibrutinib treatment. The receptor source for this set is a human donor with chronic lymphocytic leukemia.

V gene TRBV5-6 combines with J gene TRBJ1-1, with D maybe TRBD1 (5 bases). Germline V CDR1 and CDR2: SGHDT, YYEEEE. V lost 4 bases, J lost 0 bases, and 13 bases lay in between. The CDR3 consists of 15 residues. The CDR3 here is CASSIRQLMNTEAFF. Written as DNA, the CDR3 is TGTGCCAGCAGCATACGACAGCTAATGAACACTGAAGCTTTCTTT. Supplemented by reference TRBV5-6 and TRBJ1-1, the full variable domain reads DAGVTQSPTHLIKTRGQQVTLRCSPKSGHDTVSWYQQALGQGPQFIFQYYEEEERQRGNFPDRFSGHQFPNYSSELNVNALLLGDSALYLCASSIRQLMNTEAFFGQGTRLTVV.

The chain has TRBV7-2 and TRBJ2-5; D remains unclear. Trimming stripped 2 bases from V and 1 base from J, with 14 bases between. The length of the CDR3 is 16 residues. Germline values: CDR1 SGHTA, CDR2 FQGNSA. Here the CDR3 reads CASSLLGVQAQETQYF. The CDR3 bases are TGTGCCAGCAGCTTACTTGGCGTTCAGGCCCAAGAGACCCAGTACTTC.

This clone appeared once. The DNA of the CDR3 is TGTGCCAGCAGGATAGCGGGGGGGCCAACAGATACGCAGTATTTT. This gives the protein CASRIAGGPTDTQYF. The chain links TRBV2 to TRBJ2-3; TRBD2 aligns across 11 bases. The CDR3 consists of 15 residues. Per germline, CDR1 SNHLY and CDR2 FYNNEI. With V trimmed by 6 bases and J by 3 bases, 5 bases remained unmatched.

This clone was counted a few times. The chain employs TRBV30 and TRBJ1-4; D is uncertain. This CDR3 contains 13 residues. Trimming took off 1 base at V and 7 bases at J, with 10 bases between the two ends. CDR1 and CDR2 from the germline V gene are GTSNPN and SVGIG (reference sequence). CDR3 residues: CAWSAGFGEKLFF. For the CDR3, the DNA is TGTGCCTGGAGTGCCGGGTTCGGTGAAAAACTGTTTTTT.

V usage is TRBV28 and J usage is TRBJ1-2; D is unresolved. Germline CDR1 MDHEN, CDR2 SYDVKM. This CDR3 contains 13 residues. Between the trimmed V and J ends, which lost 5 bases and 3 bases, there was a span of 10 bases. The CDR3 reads CASSPYGYYGYTF. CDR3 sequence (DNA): TGTGCCAGCAGTCCTTACGGGTACTATGGCTACACCTTC.

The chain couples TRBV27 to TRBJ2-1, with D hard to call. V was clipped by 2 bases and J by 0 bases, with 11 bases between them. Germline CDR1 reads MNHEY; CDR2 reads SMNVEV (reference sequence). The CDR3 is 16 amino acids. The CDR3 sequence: CASSLGKGGSYNEQFF. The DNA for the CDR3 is TGTGCCAGCAGTTTAGGGAAGGGTGGCTCCTACAATGAGCAGTTCTTC.

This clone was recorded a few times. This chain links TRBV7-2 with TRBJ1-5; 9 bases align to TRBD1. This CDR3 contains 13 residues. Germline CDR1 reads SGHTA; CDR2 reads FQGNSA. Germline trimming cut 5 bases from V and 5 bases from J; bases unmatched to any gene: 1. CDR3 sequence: CASSRQGDQPQHF. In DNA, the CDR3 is TGTGCCAGCAGCCGACAGGGGGATCAGCCCCAGCATTTT.

As DNA, the CDR3 is TGTGCCAGCAGTTACGGCTCAACCTACGAGCAGTACTTC. Translated, it gives CASSYGSTYEQYF. The chain is built from TRBV27 and TRBJ2-7; no clear D gene. The V and J ends lost 4 bases and 2 bases respectively, with 9 bases between them. This CDR3 has 13 amino acids. CDR1 and CDR2 from the germline V gene are MNHEY and SMNVEV (reference sequence).

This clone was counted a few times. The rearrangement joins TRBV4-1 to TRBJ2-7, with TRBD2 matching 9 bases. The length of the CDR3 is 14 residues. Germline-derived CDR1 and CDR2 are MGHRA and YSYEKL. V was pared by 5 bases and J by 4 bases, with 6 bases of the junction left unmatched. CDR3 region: CASSIAGVTYEQYF. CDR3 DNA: TGCGCCAGCAGCATAGCGGGAGTAACGTACGAGCAGTACTTC.

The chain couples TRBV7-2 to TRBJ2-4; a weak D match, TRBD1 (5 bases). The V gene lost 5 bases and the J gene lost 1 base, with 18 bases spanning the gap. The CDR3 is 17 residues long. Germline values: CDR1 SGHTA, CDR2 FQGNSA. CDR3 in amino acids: CASSHRSKDMAKNIQYF. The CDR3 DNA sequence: TGTGCCAGCAGCCACAGGTCCAAGGACATGGCCAAAAACATTCAGTACTTC.

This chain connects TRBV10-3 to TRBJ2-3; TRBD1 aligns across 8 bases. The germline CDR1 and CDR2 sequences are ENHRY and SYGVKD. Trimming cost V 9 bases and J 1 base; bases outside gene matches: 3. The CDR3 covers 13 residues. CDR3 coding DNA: TGTGCCATTGAGGGACAGGGCACAGATACGCAGTATTTT. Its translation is CAIEGQGTDTQYF.

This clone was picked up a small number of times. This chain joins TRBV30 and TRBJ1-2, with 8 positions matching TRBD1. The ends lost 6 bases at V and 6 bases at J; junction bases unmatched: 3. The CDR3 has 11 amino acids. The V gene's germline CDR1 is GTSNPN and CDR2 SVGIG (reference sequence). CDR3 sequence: CACHRGNGYTF. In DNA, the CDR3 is TGTGCCTGCCACAGGGGGAATGGCTACACCTTC. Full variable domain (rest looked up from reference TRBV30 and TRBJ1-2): SQTIHQWPATLVQPVGSPLSLECTVEGTSNPNLYWYRQAAGRGLQLLFYSVGIGQISSEVPQNLSASRPQDRQFILSSKKLLLSDSGFYLCACHRGNGYTFGSGTRLTVV.

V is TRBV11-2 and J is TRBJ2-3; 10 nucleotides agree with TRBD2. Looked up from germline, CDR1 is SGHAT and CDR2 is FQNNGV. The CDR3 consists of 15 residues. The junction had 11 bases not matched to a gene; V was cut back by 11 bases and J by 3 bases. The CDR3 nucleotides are TGTGCCGCAGGAGCGGGGGGGGTCCCGACAGATACGCAGTATTTT. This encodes CAAGAGGVPTDTQYF.

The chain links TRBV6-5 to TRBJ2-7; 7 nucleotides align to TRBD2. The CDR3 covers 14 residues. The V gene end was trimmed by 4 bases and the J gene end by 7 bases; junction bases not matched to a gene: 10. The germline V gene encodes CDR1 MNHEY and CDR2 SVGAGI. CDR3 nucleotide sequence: TGTGCCAGCAGTTTATGGGGGGAGGGATCGGAGCAGTACTTC. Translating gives CASSLWGEGSEQYF.

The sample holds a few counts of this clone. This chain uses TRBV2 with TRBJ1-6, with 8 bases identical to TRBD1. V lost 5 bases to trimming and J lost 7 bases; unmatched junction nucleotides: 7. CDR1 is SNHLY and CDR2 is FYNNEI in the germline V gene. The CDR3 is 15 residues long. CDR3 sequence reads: CASSRGQGTNSPLHF. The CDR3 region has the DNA TGTGCCAGCAGTAGAGGACAGGGAACAAATTCACCCCTCCACTTT.

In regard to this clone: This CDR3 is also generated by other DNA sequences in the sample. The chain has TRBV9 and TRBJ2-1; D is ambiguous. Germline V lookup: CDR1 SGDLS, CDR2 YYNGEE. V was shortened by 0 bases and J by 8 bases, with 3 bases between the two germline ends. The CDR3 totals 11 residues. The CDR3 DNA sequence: TGTGCCAGCAGCGTAGGGTATGAGCAGTTCTTC. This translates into CASSVGYEQFF.

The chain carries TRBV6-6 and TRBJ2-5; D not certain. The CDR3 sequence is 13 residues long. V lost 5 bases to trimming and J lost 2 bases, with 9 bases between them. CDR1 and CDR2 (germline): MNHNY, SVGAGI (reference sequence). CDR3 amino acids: CASSGMGQETQYF. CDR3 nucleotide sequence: TGTGCCAGCAGTGGGATGGGGCAAGAGACCCAGTACTTC.

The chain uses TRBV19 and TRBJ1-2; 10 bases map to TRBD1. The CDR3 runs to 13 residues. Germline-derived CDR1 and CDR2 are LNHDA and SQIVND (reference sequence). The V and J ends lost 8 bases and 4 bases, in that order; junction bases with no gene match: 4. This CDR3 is CASWGTGAYGYTF. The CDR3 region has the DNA TGTGCCAGTTGGGGGACAGGGGCCTATGGCTACACCTTC.

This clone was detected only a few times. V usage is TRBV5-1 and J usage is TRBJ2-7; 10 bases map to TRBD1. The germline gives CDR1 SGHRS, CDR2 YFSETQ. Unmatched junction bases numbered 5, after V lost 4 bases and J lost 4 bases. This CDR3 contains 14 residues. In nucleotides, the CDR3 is TGCGCCAGCAGCAGGGGGACAGGGGAGTACGAGCAGTACTTC. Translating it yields CASSRGTGEYEQYF.